The 32 T cell receptor beta chains listed next were all sequenced from one sample in a study of cytomegalovirus exposure and HLA in healthy donors. Researchers ran the PCR with 60 Vbeta and 13 Jbeta primers. The protocol was immunoSEQ multiplex PCR, while the TCRdb copy is restricted to in-frame clones and leaves out a portion. Of 60,000 to 85,000 clones in the sample, just under 75% were seen once. Sequenced input: PBMCs. These receptor sequences come from a human donor in good health.

V gene TRBV13 combines with J gene TRBJ2-1; 9 bases align to TRBD2. The CDR3 is 15 residues long. Trimming at V came to 5 bases and at J to 6 bases, leaving 8 bases not matched to a gene. The germline CDR1 and CDR2 sequences are PRHDT and FYEKMQ (reference sequence). CDR3 nucleotides: TGTGCCAGCAGCCGGCGGCGGGAGGGCAGCAATGAGCAGTTCTTC. Its protein product is CASSRRREGSNEQFF.

This sequence joins TRBV11-2 and TRBJ2-7, with a tentative D call TRBD2 (6 bases). Germline CDR1 SGHAT, CDR2 FQNNGV. V dropped 1 base and J dropped 2 bases, with 12 bases sitting between them. The CDR3 is 15 amino acids. Written as DNA, the CDR3 is TGTGCCAGCAGCTTAGGCGCTAGCGCAGCCTACGAGCAGTACTTC. This translates into CASSLGASAAYEQYF.

The chain carries TRBV4-1 and TRBJ2-7; weak D call: TRBD2 (6 bases). The germline V gene has CDR1 MGHRA and CDR2 YSYEKL. The length of the CDR3 is 16 residues. Trimming shortened V by 4 bases and J by 3 bases, and 19 bases separated the two germline ends. The CDR3 sequence is CASSPSLEGADYEQYF. CDR3 nucleotides: TGCGCCAGCAGCCCCTCTCTGGAGGGAGCTGACTACGAGCAGTACTTC.

This clone occurred a few times. The chain couples TRBV7-9 to TRBJ1-4; tentative D call: TRBD1 (5 bases). This CDR3 comprises 15 residues. V was cut by 6 bases and J by 8 bases, with 19 bases left in between. Germline V gene lookup returns CDR1 SEHNR and CDR2 FQNEAQ (reference sequence). CDR3 residues: CASRITTGEGEKLFF. As DNA, the CDR3 is TGTGCCAGCAGAATAACGACGGGGGAGGGAGAAAAACTGTTTTTT.

The gene calls are TRBV9 and TRBJ2-3; 14 bases map to TRBD2. V lost 7 bases to trimming and J lost 3 bases; unmatched junction nucleotides: 7. CDR1 and CDR2 (germline): SGDLS, YYNGEE. The CDR3 spans 16 residues. Written as DNA, the CDR3 is TGTGCCAGCGCCTTAGGGACTAGCGGGAGAACAGATACGCAGTATTTT. It specifies CASALGTSGRTDTQYF.

This clone came up once. V is TRBV4-1 and J is TRBJ2-7; TRBD2 agrees at 12 bases. Germline trimming cut 1 base from V and 1 base from J; bases unmatched to any gene: 8. CDR1 is MGHRA, CDR2 YSYEKL, per germline. The CDR3 has 18 amino acids. CDR3 protein: CASSQGTPTSGRSYEQYF. The CDR3 nucleotides are TGCGCCAGCAGCCAAGGGACCCCCACTAGCGGGAGGTCCTACGAGCAGTACTTC.

This clone was seen only once. The chain carries TRBV28 and TRBJ1-5; no definite D call. V lost 8 bases and J lost 2, with 13 bases in between. The CDR3 runs 14 residues. The germline gives CDR1 MDHEN, CDR2 SYDVKM. CDR3 residues: CASCFYTGNQPQHF. The DNA of the CDR3 is TGTGCCAGCTGCTTTTACACAGGCAATCAGCCCCAGCATTTT.

The rearrangement links TRBV5-1 to TRBJ2-1; D not certain. CDR1 and CDR2 (germline): SGHRS, YFSETQ. The CDR3 has 14 residues. Trimming cost V 0 bases and J 3 bases, with 7 bases left between them. CDR3 sequence: CASSLAVLYNEQFF. The CDR3 DNA reads as TGCGCCAGCAGCTTGGCGGTCCTCTACAATGAGCAGTTCTTC.

V and J are TRBV6-5 and TRBJ2-1; TRBD2 matches at 12 bases. J gave up 8 bases and V 11 bases, and 13 bases lay outside the gene matches. This CDR3 is 15 amino acids long. The V gene's germline CDR1 is MNHEY and CDR2 SVGAGI. CDR3 coding DNA: TGTGCCGGTCTTGGCCGGCTAGCGGGAGGGTATGAGCAGTTCTTC. Residues: CAGLGRLAGGYEQFF.

This chain uses TRBV7-8 with TRBJ2-2, with TRBD2 matching 7 bases. The V gene end was trimmed by 5 bases and the J gene end by 1 base; junction bases not matched to a gene: 10. Germline values: CDR1 SGHVS, CDR2 FQNEAQ. CDR3 length: 17 amino acids. This CDR3 is CASSPMEGLLNTGELFF. The CDR3, as DNA: TGTGCCAGCAGCCCAATGGAGGGACTACTGAACACCGGGGAGCTGTTTTTT.

This rearrangement joins TRBV10-1 to TRBJ2-2; D is possibly TRBD1 (6 bases). Germline V gene sequence: CDR1 WNHNN, CDR2 SYGVQD (reference sequence). Trimming took 4 bases from V and 8 from J, leaving 17 bases between them. The CDR3 is made up of 15 amino acids. CDR3 sequence (DNA): TGCGCCAGCAGTGGGACAGCCTCGCGCTCAGGGGAGCTGTTTTTT. It is translated as CASSGTASRSGELFF.

This clone was detected only a few times. The V gene is TRBV7-6, the J gene TRBJ2-7; the D gene is possibly TRBD2 (6 bases). Germline V gives CDR1 SGHVS, CDR2 FNYEAQ. The CDR3 is 15 residues long. V lost 2 bases and J lost 6, with 17 bases in between. The CDR3 loop reads CASSLMADAGTEQYF. In DNA form, the CDR3 reads TGTGCCAGCAGCTTAATGGCGGATGCGGGAACCGAGCAGTACTTC.

This clone appeared once. V gene TRBV6-5 combines with J gene TRBJ1-1; 9 bases align to TRBD1. CDR1 is MNHEY, CDR2 SVGAGI, per germline. J gave up 7 bases and V 4 bases, and 10 bases lay outside the gene matches. The CDR3 loop spans 15 amino acids. CDR3 protein: CASSSVGQGIDEAFF. The CDR3 DNA reads TGTGCCAGCAGTTCCGTTGGACAGGGGATCGATGAAGCTTTCTTT.

V usage is TRBV5-4 and J usage is TRBJ2-5, with TRBD1 identical over 9 bases. V lost 3 bases, J lost 7 bases, and 4 bases stayed unmatched. The V gene's germline CDR1 is SGHNT and CDR2 YYREEE (reference sequence). This CDR3 is 13 amino acids long. CDR3 DNA: TGTGCCAGCAGCTCGGGACAGGGTAGGACCCAGTACTTC. Translation gives CASSSGQGRTQYF.

The chain links TRBV27 to TRBJ1-1; TRBD1 agrees at 9 bases. With V trimmed by 3 bases and J by 11 bases, 10 bases remained unmatched. The CDR3 has 14 amino acids. CDR1 and CDR2 from the germline V gene are MNHEY and SMNVEV (reference sequence). In DNA form, the CDR3 reads TGTGCCAGCAGTTTCCACCCAACAGGGGGCCGGGCTTTCTTT. This sequence encodes CASSFHPTGGRAFF.

This clone was counted once. The chain recombines TRBV10-3 with TRBJ2-5, with 9 nucleotides matching TRBD1. The J call could be wrong; TRBJ2-7 is a better fit for the DNA end. CDR1 is ENHRY, CDR2 SYGVKD, per germline. This CDR3 comprises 13 residues. CDR3 sequence: CAISEWDRDEQYF. The CDR3 nucleotides are TGTGCCATCAGTGAATGGGACAGGGACGAGCAGTACTTC.

The chain joins TRBV6-5 to TRBJ1-1, with a tentative D call TRBD1 (6 bases). CDR1 and CDR2 from the germline V gene are MNHEY and SVGAGI. The CDR3 is made up of 14 amino acids. V was shortened by 4 bases and J by 3 bases, with 12 bases between the two germline ends. CDR3 region: CASSSITGHTEAFF. The CDR3 coding sequence is TGTGCCAGCAGTTCAATAACAGGGCACACTGAAGCTTTCTTT.

This clone was seen only a few times. J is TRBJ2-3 and V is TRBV5-4, with TRBD2 matching over 8 bases. J lost 6 bases, V lost 3 bases, and 9 bases had no gene match. Germline lookup yields CDR1 SGHNT and CDR2 YYREEE (reference sequence). The CDR3 loop spans 15 amino acids. This CDR3 reads CASSSAAGAGDTQYF. The CDR3 nucleotides read TGTGCCAGCAGCTCAGCAGCGGGAGCGGGGGATACGCAGTATTTT.

The genes are TRBV5-1 and TRBJ1-6; D is possibly TRBD1 (6 bases). The V gene lost 0 bases and the J gene lost 7 bases, with 11 bases spanning the gap. CDR1 SGHRS and CDR2 YFSETQ come from the germline V gene. This CDR3 is 15 amino acids long. CDR3 sequence (DNA): TGCGCCAGCAGCTTGGCAGGGAGGGGGAATTCACCCCTCCACTTT. Translated: CASSLAGRGNSPLHF.

V gene TRBV7-9 combines with J gene TRBJ2-1; TRBD2 agrees at 10 bases. The CDR3 length is 14 residues. Germline values: CDR1 SEHNR, CDR2 FQNEAQ (reference sequence). The V segment lost 7 bases and the J segment 5 bases; nucleotides outside the gene matches: 5. CDR3 in amino acids: CASILGLADNEQFF. The DNA for the CDR3 is TGTGCCAGCATCCTCGGACTAGCGGACAATGAGCAGTTCTTC.

In its sample, this clone was seen once. The chain has TRBV7-9 and TRBJ1-5, with 12 bases fitting TRBD1. With V trimmed by 3 bases and J by 7 bases, 4 bases remained unmatched. Germline values: CDR1 SEHNR, CDR2 FQNEAQ (reference sequence). CDR3 length: 15 residues. Here the CDR3 DNA reads TGTGCCAGCAGCTTCGGGACAGGGGGCGACCAGCCCCAGCATTTT. This gives the protein CASSFGTGGDQPQHF. The variable domain in full, completed from reference TRBV7-9 and TRBJ1-5, reads DTGVSQNPRHKITKRGQNVTFRCDPISEHNRLYWYRQTLGQGPEFLTYFQNEAQLEKSRLLSDRFSAERPKGSFSTLEIQRTEQGDSAMYLCASSFGTGGDQPQHFGDGTRLSIL.

This clone was counted only a few times. The rearrangement uses TRBV30 and TRBJ1-3, with 7 bases identical to TRBD1. The V gene end was trimmed by 4 bases and the J gene end by 4 bases; junction bases not matched to a gene: 10. Germline-derived CDR1 and CDR2 are GTSNPN and SVGIG (reference sequence). This CDR3 has 15 residues. The CDR3 reads CAWTLGGQPGNTIYF. The DNA of the CDR3 is TGTGCCTGGACCTTGGGGGGACAGCCGGGAAACACCATATATTTT.

In DNA form, the CDR3 reads TGTGCCAGCAGTGATCCGGTGGTTATCTCCTACGAGCAGTACTTC. Its protein is CASSDPVVISYEQYF. V gene TRBV2 combines with J gene TRBJ2-7; D remains ambiguous. This CDR3 has 15 amino acids. The ends were cut back, 3 bases at V and 0 bases at J, with 12 bases in the middle. Germline values: CDR1 SNHLY, CDR2 FYNNEI.

The chain employs TRBV11-2 and TRBJ1-1, with 8 bases fitting TRBD1. The CDR3 runs 13 residues. Germline CDR1 reads SGHAT; CDR2 reads FQNNGV. V trimming: 5 bases; J trimming: 6 bases; junction bases outside the gene matches: 5. The CDR3 sequence is CASSPDRGAEAFF. The CDR3, as DNA: TGTGCCAGCAGCCCCGACAGGGGCGCTGAAGCTTTCTTT.

V is TRBV19 and J is TRBJ2-7; 7 nucleotides line up with TRBD2. CDR1 is LNHDA and CDR2 is SQIVND in the germline V gene (reference sequence). This CDR3 is 16 amino acids long. The J segment lost 0 bases and the V segment lost 5 bases, leaving 10 bases of the junction unmatched. The CDR3 region is CASSAPGRTTSYEQYF. DNA for the CDR3: TGTGCCAGTAGTGCCCCCGGGAGGACCACCTCCTACGAGCAGTACTTC. The whole variable domain, remainder taken from reference TRBV19 and TRBJ2-7, is DGGITQSPKYLFRKEGQNVTLSCEQNLNHDAMYWYRQDPGQGLRLIYYSQIVNDFQKGDIAEGYSVSREKKESFPLTVTSAQKNPTAFYLCASSAPGRTTSYEQYFGPGTRLTVT.

The J gene is TRBJ2-7, the V gene TRBV9; 7 nucleotides line up with TRBD1. CDR1 and CDR2 (germline): SGDLS, YYNGEE. CDR3 size: 15 residues. Losses at the gene ends were 3 bases for V and 6 bases for J; bases not matched to a gene: 12. CDR3 DNA: TGTGCCAGCAGCGCCTTCAGGGGGTTCACAGGCGAGCAGTACTTC. It codes for CASSAFRGFTGEQYF.

The chain has TRBV4-2 and TRBJ2-3, with a weak D call TRBD2 (7 bases). The germline V gene has CDR1 LGHNA and CDR2 YNFKEQ. Trimming removed 5 bases at V and 0 bases at J, with 21 bases between. The CDR3 contains 18 residues. The CDR3 DNA is TGTGCCAGCAGCACCAGGGGCGGGGGCGAGTCTAGCACAGATACGCAGTATTTT. Translated: CASSTRGGGESSTDTQYF.

Only a few counts were recorded for this clone. The rearrangement joins TRBV5-4 to TRBJ2-1; 10 nucleotides align to TRBD2. J was trimmed by 6 bases and V by 0 bases; bases with no gene match: 3. The CDR3 extends over 15 amino acids. Germline CDR1 SGHNT, CDR2 YYREEE (reference sequence). The CDR3 loop reads CASSLGASGSNEQFF. For the CDR3, the DNA is TGTGCCAGCAGCTTGGGTGCTAGCGGGAGCAATGAGCAGTTCTTC. The variable domain in full, with the rest retrieved from reference TRBV5-4 and TRBJ2-1, is ETGVTQSPTHLIKTRGQQVTLRCSSQSGHNTVSWYQQALGQGPQFIFQYYREEENGRGNFPPRFSGLQFPNYSSELNVNALELDDSALYLCASSLGASGSNEQFFGPGTRLTVL.

This clone was detected ten times or more. The J gene is TRBJ2-7, the V gene TRBV6-1, with 10 positions matching TRBD2. This CDR3 is 14 amino acids long. CDR1 is MNHNS and CDR2 is SASEGT in the germline V gene. V dropped 7 bases and J dropped 3; count of bases not matched to a gene: 6. This CDR3 reads CASTKRTSGYEQYF. For the CDR3, the DNA is TGTGCCAGCACCAAAAGGACTAGCGGCTACGAGCAGTACTTC.

V and J are TRBV29-1 and TRBJ1-2; no clear D. The CDR3 covers 13 residues. Per the germline V gene, CDR1 is SQVTM and CDR2 is ANQGSEA. V was shortened by 5 bases and J by 2 bases, with 12 bases between the two germline ends. The CDR3 nucleotides read TGCAGCGTTCAAAGGAGTCAGAACTATGGCTACACCTTC. It codes for CSVQRSQNYGYTF. Full variable domain (remainder filled in from reference TRBV29-1 and TRBJ1-2): SAVISQKPSRDICQRGTSLTIQCQVDSQVTMMFWYRQQPGQSLTLIATANQGSEATYESGFVIDKFPISRPNLTFSTLTVSNMSPEDSSIYLCSVQRSQNYGYTFGSGTRLTVV.

J is TRBJ2-5 and V is TRBV5-6, with TRBD2 matching over 8 bases. This CDR3 is built from 15 residues. J lost 1 base, V lost 0 bases, and 2 bases had no gene match. In germline, CDR1 is SGHDT, CDR2 YYEEEE. Here the CDR3 DNA reads TGTGCCAGCAGCTTGGAGCGGGGGTTCCAAGAGACCCAGTACTTC. Translation gives CASSLERGFQETQYF.

This clone was observed a few times. The genes are TRBV25-1 and TRBJ2-3; 11 positions match TRBD1. Trimming at V came to 1 base and at J to 2 bases, leaving 2 bases not matched to a gene. Per the germline V gene, CDR1 is MGHDK and CDR2 is SYGVNS. The length of the CDR3 is 16 residues. The CDR3 spells CASSESGQGATDTQYF. Written as DNA, the CDR3 is TGTGCCAGCAGTGAATCCGGACAGGGGGCCACAGATACGCAGTATTTT.